This T cell receptor (beta chain) was recovered during a study of blood T cell repertoires in COVID-19. Overall study: Sites in the United States, Italy and Spain provided acute and convalescent COVID-19 samples. In each case, the material was cDNA or gDNA derived from T cells, B-cell-depleted T cells, or PBMCs.

The V end was cut by 0 bases, the J end by 2 bases, with 16 bases between. Germline lookup yields CDR1 WNHNN and CDR2 SYGVQD (reference sequence). The CDR3 covers 17 residues. How the authors handled the data: Amplification of reference gene primers was used by the study to estimate nucleated cell counts. TCRdb's table, derived via immunoSEQ multiplex PCR, lists solely in-frame clones and lacks some. The V and J calls and clone size were taken over from that table, and D and trimming were inferred from the DNA. This sample has roughly 170,000 clones; under 90% occur once, and the top ten carry 6% to 8.5%.

The sample was peripheral blood. This clonotype was obtained from a human donor in a cohort sampled during active COVID-19. This sequence joins TRBV10-1 and TRBJ1-1; no clear D gene. The DNA for the CDR3 is TGCGCCAGCAGTGAGTCGAGGGAGACGCCTTATAACACTGAAGCTTTCTTT. This codes for CASSESRETPYNTEAFF.